The 29 T cell receptor beta chains below all came from one sample that was sequenced in a study of Graves' ophthalmopathy and Graves' hyperthyroidism. Beta-chain TCR CDR3 regions were amplified from RNA transcripts. HTBI-primed RT-PCR formed the first round, and a multiplex PCR formed the second. In TCRdb, the multiplex PCR reads were re-called with MiXCR into one record per CDR3 protein. In the table there are approximately 480,000 distinct CDR3 sequences, 14% of which are singletons. The sample consisted of blood. These receptors were taken from a woman aged 25 to 39 with Graves' ophthalmopathy.

The rearrangement uses TRBV27 and TRBJ1-5, with a possible D match to TRBD1 (6 bases). CDR3 length equals 15 residues. Germline assignment: CDR1 MNHEY and CDR2 SMNVEV (reference sequence). V lost 8 bases and J 5 bases, leaving 19 bases between the germline ends. CDR3 sequence reads: CASGLRRGGDQPQHF. Here the CDR3 DNA reads TGTGCCAGCGGCCTCCGCAGGGGCGGGGATCAGCCCCAGCATTTT.

The sample holds many counts of this clonotype. J is TRBJ2-7 and V is TRBV6-1; no firm D call. This CDR3 is built from 14 residues. Deletions cut 6 bases from V and 3 bases from J, with 15 bases between. Germline values: CDR1 MNHNS, CDR2 SASEGT. In DNA form, the CDR3 reads TGTGCCAGCAGCACGCGGCAGTCGAGCTACGAGCAGTACTTC. Its protein product is CASSTRQSSYEQYF.

In this sample, this clonotype turned up a few times. The chain carries TRBV18 and TRBJ2-7, with 9 positions matching TRBD1. V gave up 0 bases and J gave up 5 bases; unmatched junction bases: 8. Germline values: CDR1 KGHSH, CDR2 LQKENI. This CDR3 contains 16 residues. The CDR3 DNA is TGTGCCAGCTCACCACCGAGCGGACAGGGGAGCCACGAGCAGTACTTC. Residues: CASSPPSGQGSHEQYF.

As concerns this clonotype: This may be a read error, as it is one base from a much larger clone. The chain is built from TRBV5-4 and TRBJ2-3, with D unresolved. There are 15 residues in the CDR3. Looked up from germline, CDR1 is SGHNT and CDR2 is YYREEE (reference sequence). V lost 0 bases, J lost 3 bases, and 11 bases lay in between. CDR3: CASSLGGLGTDTQYF. The CDR3 DNA reads as TGTGCCAGCAGCTTGGGGGGTCTGGGGACAGATACGCAGTATTTT.

Ten or more counts support this clonotype. V gene TRBV11-2 combines with J gene TRBJ2-5, with 13 bases lining up with TRBD2. The trim removed 5 bases at V and 5 bases at J, leaving 5 bases unmatched. CDR1 and CDR2 from the germline V gene are SGHAT and FQNNGV. This CDR3 contains 15 residues. In DNA form, the CDR3 reads TGTGCCAGCAGCCCAGGGACTAGCGGGATGGAGACCCAGTACTTC. Protein product: CASSPGTSGMETQYF.

At least ten counts were recorded for this clonotype. The V call is TRBV5-1, the J call TRBJ2-5; no clear D gene. Germline assignment: CDR1 SGHRS and CDR2 YFSETQ. Trimming took off 1 base at V and 4 bases at J, with 11 bases between the two ends. CDR3 length: 14 amino acids. The CDR3 bases are TGCGCCAGCAGCTTGACCGGACGGGTAGAGACCCAGTACTTC. Its translation is CASSLTGRVETQYF.

This clonotype was recorded at least ten times. The V gene is TRBV6-1, the J gene TRBJ2-7, with D uncertain. The length of the CDR3 is 15 residues. V was clipped by 8 bases and J by 2 bases, with 19 bases between them. Germline V lookup: CDR1 MNHNS, CDR2 SASEGT. The CDR3: CASRSFRAGPYEQYF. The CDR3 bases are TGTGCCAGCCGGTCGTTCCGGGCCGGGCCCTACGAGCAGTACTTC.

This clonotype was recorded many times. V usage is TRBV6-5 and J usage is TRBJ2-5; TRBD2 aligns across 8 bases. CDR3 length: 15 residues. Germline-derived CDR1 and CDR2 are MNHEY and SVGAGI. The V and J ends lost 1 base and 5 bases, in that order; junction bases with no gene match: 6. The CDR3 sequence is CASSYYSGGRETQYF. In nucleotides, the CDR3 is TGTGCCAGCAGTTACTACAGCGGGGGACGGGAGACCCAGTACTTC.

At least ten counts were recorded for this clonotype. The rearrangement uses TRBV28 and TRBJ1-2; D gene ambiguous. Germline CDR1 reads MDHEN; CDR2 reads SYDVKM. Trimming took off 0 bases at V and 3 bases at J, with 17 bases between the two ends. The CDR3 totals 17 residues. CDR3 loop: CASSLWQETAAHYGYTF. DNA of the CDR3: TGTGCCAGCAGTTTATGGCAGGAAACAGCTGCCCACTATGGCTACACCTTC.

The DNA of the CDR3 is TGTGCCAGCAGCTTAGTGAAGGGGCGGTCCAACTATGGCTACACCTTC. Its protein is CASSLVKGRSNYGYTF. V gene TRBV11-2 combines with J gene TRBJ1-2, with D possibly TRBD1 on 5 matching bases. The germline V gene has CDR1 SGHAT and CDR2 FQNNGV. V lost 1 base and J lost 2, with 14 bases in between. The CDR3 covers 16 residues.

This clonotype occurred many times. The J gene is TRBJ1-2, the V gene TRBV12-3 or TRBV12-4; 7 bases fit TRBD1. Trimming took 5 bases from V and 5 from J; bases not matched to a gene: 5. This CDR3 has 13 residues. CDR3 in DNA: TGTGCCAGCAGTCGGGACAGTTTTTATGGCTACACCTTC. This sequence encodes CASSRDSFYGYTF.

This clonotype was observed at least ten times. The chain links TRBV9 to TRBJ1-1; D is unclear. The CDR3 is 13 residues long. Germline CDR1 and CDR2: SGDLS and YYNGEE. V was cut by 1 base and J by 1 base, with 5 bases left in between. The CDR3 region is CASSVQPNTEAFF. CDR3 nucleotide sequence: TGTGCCAGCAGCGTACAACCGAACACTGAAGCTTTCTTT.

There are many counts of this clonotype. V and J are TRBV6-2 or TRBV6-3 and TRBJ2-5; D ambiguous. Between the trimmed V and J ends, which lost 2 bases and 7 bases, there was a span of 23 bases. Germline V CDR1 and CDR2: MNHEY, SVGEGT. The CDR3 is 17 amino acids. DNA for the CDR3: TGTGCCAGCAGTTACCCTCTTAACCGGGTTAGTGACGTGACCCAGTACTTC. Translation gives CASSYPLNRVSDVTQYF.

Ten or more counts support this clonotype. J is TRBJ1-1 and V is TRBV6-1; 8 bases fit TRBD1. CDR1 is MNHNS and CDR2 is SASEGT in the germline V gene. CDR3 length: 15 amino acids. J gave up 0 bases and V 6 bases, and 6 bases lay outside the gene matches. CDR3 bases: TGTGCCAGCAGGACAGGGGCTTCACTGAACACTGAAGCTTTCTTT. It is translated as CASRTGASLNTEAFF.

This clonotype was counted at least ten times. V is TRBV12-3 or TRBV12-4 and J is TRBJ1-1, with D possibly TRBD1 on 5 matching bases. CDR3 length: 13 residues. Trimming stripped 7 bases from V and 5 bases from J, with 14 bases between. The CDR3 DNA is TGTGCCAGCAACCAGGGCACGGAGACTGAAGCTTTCTTT. This encodes CASNQGTETEAFF.

V usage is TRBV6-2 or TRBV6-3 and J usage is TRBJ1-2, with TRBD1 as a possible D gene (6 bases). The CDR3 is made up of 18 amino acids. Germline V gives CDR1 MNHEY, CDR2 SVGEGT. Trimming stripped 4 bases from V and 1 base from J, with 22 bases between. CDR3: CASSFLQGGLSNNYGYTF. CDR3 nucleotide sequence: TGTGCCAGCAGTTTTTTACAGGGCGGCCTCTCTAATAACTATGGCTACACCTTC.

This clonotype occurred many times. V is TRBV12-3 or TRBV12-4 and J is TRBJ2-5, with 12 positions matching TRBD2. The CDR3 sequence is 17 residues long. With V trimmed by 0 bases and J by 4 bases, 6 bases remained unmatched. This CDR3 reads CASSLANILAGGETQYF. As DNA, the CDR3 is TGTGCCAGCAGTTTAGCGAATATACTAGCGGGGGGAGAGACCCAGTACTTC.

In this sample, this clonotype turned up many times. This chain links TRBV28 with TRBJ2-5, with a weak D call TRBD2 (6 bases). The CDR3 runs 14 residues. V was cut by 4 bases and J by 5 bases, with 14 bases left in between. Looked up from germline, CDR1 is MDHEN and CDR2 is SYDVKM. CDR3 coding DNA: TGTGCCAGCAGTTCGCCGCGAGGAGGGGAGACCCAGTACTTC. Translating it yields CASSSPRGGETQYF.

The table lists this clonotype with many counts. The chain combines TRBV15 with TRBJ1-2, with D unclear. Germline V lookup: CDR1 LNHNV, CDR2 YYDKDF (reference sequence). This CDR3 is built from 14 residues. Trimming took 5 bases from V and 3 from J, leaving 13 bases between them. CDR3 in amino acids: CATSRSRTDYGYTF. As DNA, the CDR3 is TGTGCCACCAGCCGAAGTCGGACGGACTATGGCTACACCTTC.

This clonotype was recorded only once. The rearrangement links TRBV20-1 to TRBJ1-2; the match to TRBD1 covers 7 bases. After removal of 6 bases from V and 7 bases from J, the junction contained 11 bases not matched to a gene. Per the germline V gene, CDR1 is DFQATT and CDR2 is SNEGSKA (reference sequence). The CDR3 runs 13 residues. The DNA for the CDR3 is TGCAGTGCAAAGACCGGGACAGTCTTTGGCTACACCTTC. Translated: CSAKTGTVFGYTF.

This clonotype has a count of ten or more. The J gene is TRBJ1-5, the V gene TRBV30, with D possibly matching TRBD1 (5 bases). CDR1 GTSNPN and CDR2 SVGIG come from the germline V gene (reference sequence). This CDR3 contains 14 residues. Trimming left V 3 bases short and J 0 bases short, with 9 bases between. The CDR3 reads CAWRGQSSNQPQHF. DNA of the CDR3: TGTGCCTGGAGAGGACAATCTAGCAATCAGCCCCAGCATTTT.

About this clonotype itself: A read error is possible here, since a much larger clone lies one base away. The rearrangement links TRBV7-3 to TRBJ1-6; unclear D gene. The CDR3 has 19 residues. The V gene's germline CDR1 is SGHTA and CDR2 FQGTGA. Deletions cut 7 bases from V and 3 bases from J, with 25 bases between. The CDR3 region is CASILNFRVRRSYNSPLHF. The DNA for the CDR3 is TGTGCCAGCATCCTAAACTTTAGGGTCAGGCGCAGCTATAATTCACCCCTCCACTTT.

This clonotype was seen ten or more times. The chain has TRBV6-5 and TRBJ2-7; the D gene is possibly TRBD2 (5 bases). Looked up from germline, CDR1 is MNHEY and CDR2 is SVGAGI. There are 14 residues in the CDR3. V was clipped by 0 bases and J by 5 bases, with 11 bases between them. The CDR3, as DNA: TGTGCCAGCAGTTACTCGAGAGGGAACCACGAGCAGTACTTC. Protein sequence: CASSYSRGNHEQYF.

This clonotype was observed once. The junction does not match germline at one end; this may be a read error. The rearrangement uses TRBV15 and TRBJ2-6; D is unresolved. The V gene's germline CDR1 is LNHNV and CDR2 YYDKDF (reference sequence). This CDR3 is built from 15 residues. CDR3 coding DNA: TGTGCCACCAGCAGAGGAAGCTCTTGGGCCAACGTCCTGACTTTC. Its translation: CATSRGSSWANVLTF.

In this sample, this clonotype turned up many times. The chain has TRBV5-1 and TRBJ2-7, with TRBD2 as a possible D gene (5 bases). Trimming shortened V by 4 bases and J by 5 bases, and 16 bases separated the two germline ends. Germline values: CDR1 SGHRS, CDR2 YFSETQ. The CDR3 covers 14 residues. CDR3 residues: CASSTIGVRDEQYF. The DNA of the CDR3 is TGCGCCAGCAGCACGATCGGGGTTAGGGACGAGCAGTACTTC. The whole variable domain, remainder taken from reference TRBV5-1 and TRBJ2-7, is KAGVTQTPRYLIKTRGQQVTLSCSPISGHRSVSWYQQTPGQGLQFLFEYFSETQRNKGNFPGRFSGRQFSNSRSEMNVSTLELGDSALYLCASSTIGVRDEQYFGPGTRLTVT.

This clonotype was detected a few times. V usage is TRBV11-2 and J usage is TRBJ2-5, with 12 nucleotides matching TRBD2. CDR1 SGHAT and CDR2 FQNNGV come from the germline V gene. The CDR3 is 19 residues long. V shed 5 bases, J shed 0 bases, and the junction held 13 bases outside the gene matches. The CDR3 loop is CASSPNALTSGGYQETQYF. Written as DNA, the CDR3 is TGTGCCAGCAGCCCGAATGCTCTTACTAGCGGGGGGTACCAAGAGACCCAGTACTTC.

This clonotype was found a few times. The chain is built from TRBV19 and TRBJ1-2, with D perhaps TRBD1 (6 bases). Germline-derived CDR1 and CDR2 are LNHDA and SQIVND (reference sequence). The CDR3 covers 12 residues. Trimming shortened V by 5 bases and J by 8 bases, and 12 bases separated the two germline ends. The CDR3 loop reads CASSRGAQGYTF. The CDR3 DNA reads TGTGCCAGTAGTCGGGGGGCGCAGGGCTACACCTTC.

This clonotype was detected only a few times. The rearrangement joins TRBV6-1 to TRBJ1-1; D ambiguous. V lost 6 bases and J 4 bases, leaving 15 bases between the germline ends. The CDR3 extends over 14 amino acids. CDR1 is MNHNS, CDR2 SASEGT, per germline. The CDR3 bases are TGTGCCAGCAGCCCCGACATGATGAGCACTGAAGCTTTCTTT. As protein: CASSPDMMSTEAFF.

A note on this clonotype: This clone may be a read error of a much larger clone one base away. The V and J genes are TRBV5-1 and TRBJ1-1; no clear D. The germline V and J ends were trimmed by 0 bases and 4 bases, with 13 bases remaining between them. Germline CDR1 SGHRS, CDR2 YFSETQ. The CDR3 is 15 residues long. As DNA, the CDR3 is TGCGCCAGCAGCTTGGATGGAGACATGATCACTGAAGCTTTCTTT. This translates into CASSLDGDMITEAFF.